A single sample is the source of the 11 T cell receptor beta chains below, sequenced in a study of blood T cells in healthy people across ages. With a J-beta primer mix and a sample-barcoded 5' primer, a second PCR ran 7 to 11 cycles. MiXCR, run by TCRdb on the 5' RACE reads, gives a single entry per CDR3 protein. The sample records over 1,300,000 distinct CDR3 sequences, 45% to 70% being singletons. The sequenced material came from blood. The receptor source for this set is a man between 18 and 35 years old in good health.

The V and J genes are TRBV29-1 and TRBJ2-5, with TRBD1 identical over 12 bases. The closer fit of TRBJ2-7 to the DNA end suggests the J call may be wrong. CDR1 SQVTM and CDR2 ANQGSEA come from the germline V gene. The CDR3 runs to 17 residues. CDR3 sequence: CSVEDNYRDRGLFEQYF. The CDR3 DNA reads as TGCAGCGTTGAAGATAATTATAGGGACAGGGGGCTTTTCGAGCAGTACTTC.

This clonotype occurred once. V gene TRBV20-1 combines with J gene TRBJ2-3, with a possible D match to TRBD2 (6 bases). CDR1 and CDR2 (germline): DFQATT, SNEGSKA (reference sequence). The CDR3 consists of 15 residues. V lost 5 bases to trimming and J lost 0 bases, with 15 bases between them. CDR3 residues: CSAPGAGFSTDTQYF. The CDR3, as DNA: TGCAGTGCTCCCGGGGCGGGGTTTAGCACAGATACGCAGTATTTT.

The CDR3 DNA sequence: TGTGCCAGCTCACAAACAGGGGTCAAAAACATTCAGTACTTC. It is translated as CASSQTGVKNIQYF. This sequence joins TRBV18 and TRBJ2-4; 7 bases line up with TRBD1. Germline CDR1 reads KGHSH; CDR2 reads LQKENI. The CDR3 runs 14 residues. With V trimmed by 4 bases and J by 3 bases, 3 bases remained unmatched.

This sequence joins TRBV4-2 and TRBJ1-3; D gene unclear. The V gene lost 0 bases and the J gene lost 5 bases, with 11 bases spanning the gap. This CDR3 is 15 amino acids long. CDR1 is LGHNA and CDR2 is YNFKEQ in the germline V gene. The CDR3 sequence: CASSQDRGFRNTIYF. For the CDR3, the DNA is TGTGCCAGCAGCCAAGATCGGGGTTTCAGAAACACCATATATTTT.

The CDR3 loop is CASSRQGQGHGYTF. DNA for the CDR3: TGTGCCAGCAGTAGACAGGGACAGGGACATGGCTACACCTTC. This rearrangement joins TRBV6-5 to TRBJ1-2; the match to TRBD1 covers 9 bases. Losses at the gene ends were 5 bases for V and 6 bases for J; bases not matched to a gene: 7. The CDR3 covers 14 residues. Germline values: CDR1 MNHEY, CDR2 SVGAGI.

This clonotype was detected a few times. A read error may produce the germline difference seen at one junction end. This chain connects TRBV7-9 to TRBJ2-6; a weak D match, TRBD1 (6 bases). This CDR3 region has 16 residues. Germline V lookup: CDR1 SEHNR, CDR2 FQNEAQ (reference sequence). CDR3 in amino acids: CASSLSRDKRTNVLTF. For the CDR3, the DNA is TGTGCTAGCAGCTTAAGTCGGGACAAAAGGACCAACGTCCTGACTTTC.

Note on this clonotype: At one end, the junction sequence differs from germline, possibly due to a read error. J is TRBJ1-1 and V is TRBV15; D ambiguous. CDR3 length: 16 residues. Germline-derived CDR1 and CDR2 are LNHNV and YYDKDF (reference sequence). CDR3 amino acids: CATSRTEGWRNTEAFF. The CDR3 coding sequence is TGTGCCACCAGCAGAACCGAAGGTTGGAGGAACACTGAGGCTTTCTTT.

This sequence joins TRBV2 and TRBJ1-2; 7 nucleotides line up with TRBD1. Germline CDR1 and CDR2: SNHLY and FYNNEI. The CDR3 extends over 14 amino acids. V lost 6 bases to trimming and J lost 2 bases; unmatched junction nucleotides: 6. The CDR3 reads CASSDTGQNYGYTF. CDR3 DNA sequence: TGTGCCAGCAGCGACACGGGACAGAACTATGGCTACACCTTC.

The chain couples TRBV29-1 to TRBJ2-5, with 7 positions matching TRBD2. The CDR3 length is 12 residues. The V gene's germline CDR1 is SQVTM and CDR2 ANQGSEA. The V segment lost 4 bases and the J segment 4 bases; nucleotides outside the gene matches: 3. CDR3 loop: CSVAAGAETQYF. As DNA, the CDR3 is TGCAGCGTTGCGGCGGGAGCAGAGACCCAGTACTTC.

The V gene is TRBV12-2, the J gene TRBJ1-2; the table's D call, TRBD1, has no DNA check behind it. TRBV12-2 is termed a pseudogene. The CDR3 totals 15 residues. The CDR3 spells CASRPGDGGDYGYTF. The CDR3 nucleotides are TGTGCAAGTCGCCCCGGGGACGGGGGCGACTATGGCTACACCTTC.

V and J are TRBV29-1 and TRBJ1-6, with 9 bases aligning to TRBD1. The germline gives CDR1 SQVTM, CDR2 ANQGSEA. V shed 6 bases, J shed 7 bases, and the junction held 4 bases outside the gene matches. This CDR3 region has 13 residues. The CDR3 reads CSVGTGPNSPLHF. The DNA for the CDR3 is TGCAGCGTAGGGACAGGGCCGAATTCACCCCTCCACTTT.